The 18 T cell receptor beta chains below come from one sample, sequenced in a study of response to subunit inactivated influenza vaccine. TCRdb itself ran the RT-PCR reads through MiXCR, one entry per CDR3 protein. The profile shows a few hundred thousand distinct CDR3 sequences, approximately 20% of them singletons. The input for sequencing was PBMCs from blood, taken approximately 22 months after vaccination. These receptors were collected from a man aged 45 to 70 who received an inactivated influenza vaccine.

The chain uses TRBV7-9 and TRBJ2-2; unclear D gene. V dropped 3 bases and J dropped 1 base, with 12 bases sitting between them. The V gene's germline CDR1 is SEHNR and CDR2 FQNEAQ (reference sequence). This CDR3 comprises 16 residues. The CDR3 loop reads CASSLVVAGNTGELFF. The DNA for the CDR3 is TGTGCCAGCAGCTTGGTGGTCGCCGGGAACACCGGGGAGCTGTTTTTT.

The chain uses TRBV3-1 and TRBJ2-7; D might be TRBD2 (6 bases). From germline, CDR1 is LGHDT and CDR2 YNNKEL (reference sequence). V lost 0 bases, J lost 4 bases, and 19 bases lay in between. The CDR3 contains 17 residues. The CDR3 here is CASSQDNQGLGKYEQYF. CDR3 coding DNA: TGTGCCAGCAGCCAAGATAATCAGGGACTGGGAAAGTACGAGCAGTACTTC.

V and J are TRBV14 and TRBJ2-5; 7 nucleotides agree with TRBD1. After removal of 8 bases from V and 2 bases from J, the junction contained 11 bases not matched to a gene. In germline, CDR1 is SGHDN, CDR2 FVKESK. The length of the CDR3 is 15 residues. This chain's CDR3 is CASPKGTENQETQYF. The CDR3 bases are TGTGCCAGCCCCAAAGGGACAGAAAATCAAGAGACCCAGTACTTC.

This clonotype was seen more than once but under ten times. The V gene is TRBV27, the J gene TRBJ1-2; no clear D gene. This CDR3 comprises 15 residues. Between the trimmed V and J ends, which lost 5 bases and 3 bases, there was a span of 16 bases. Germline V lookup: CDR1 MNHEY, CDR2 SMNVEV (reference sequence). CDR3 DNA sequence: TGTGCCAGCAGTAGTCGGACGGATACCTACTATGGCTACACCTTC. Its protein is CASSSRTDTYYGYTF.

The sample holds a few counts of this clonotype. This rearrangement joins TRBV12-3 or TRBV12-4 to TRBJ2-7; TRBD2 matches 9 bases. The ends lost 3 bases at V and 7 bases at J; junction bases unmatched: 10. This CDR3 contains 15 residues. The CDR3 DNA follows: TGTGCCAGCAGTTTGGCGGGAGGGTTCCTAGGGGAGCAGTACTTC. It specifies CASSLAGGFLGEQYF.

V gene TRBV6-5 combines with J gene TRBJ1-2; D is uncertain. Germline assignment: CDR1 MNHEY and CDR2 SVGAGI. The CDR3 is made up of 12 amino acids. V was pared by 5 bases and J by 4 bases, with 8 bases between. Here the CDR3 DNA reads TGTGCCAGCAGTCAAAACAGCTATGGCTACACCTTC. Amino acid sequence: CASSQNSYGYTF.

The CDR3 coding sequence is TGTGCCAGCAGTTACTCTGGCTCGTTCGAAGATACGCAGTATTTT. It is translated as CASSYSGSFEDTQYF. The rearrangement uses TRBV6-5 and TRBJ2-3; D remains unclear. The CDR3 runs 15 residues. With 0 bases removed from V and 5 bases from J, the gap between germline ends came to 12 bases. Germline CDR1 and CDR2: MNHEY and SVGAGI.

This clonotype was counted at least ten times. V is TRBV29-1 and J is TRBJ2-2, with D possibly matching TRBD1 (7 bases). The CDR3 has 14 amino acids. Trimming stripped 6 bases from V and 0 bases from J, with 11 bases between. Germline assignment: CDR1 SQVTM and CDR2 ANQGSEA. CDR3 nucleotide sequence: TGCAGCGTCGGCGGGACAGCGAACACCGGGGAGCTGTTTTTT. This translates into CSVGGTANTGELFF.

This clonotype was counted between two and nine times. The chain joins TRBV6-2 or TRBV6-3 to TRBJ1-5; D not resolved. Per the germline V gene, CDR1 is MNHEY and CDR2 is SVGEGT. Trimming took 10 bases from V and 5 from J, leaving 15 bases between them. The CDR3 contains 13 residues. CDR3 sequence reads: CATRRYLDQPQHF. CDR3 in DNA: TGTGCCACCAGGAGGTACTTAGATCAGCCCCAGCATTTT.

This clonotype was detected only a few times. The rearrangement joins TRBV6-5 to TRBJ1-3, with D possibly being TRBD1 (5 bases). V was trimmed by 4 bases and J by 0 bases, leaving 16 bases between them. The CDR3 has 17 residues. Looked up from germline, CDR1 is MNHEY and CDR2 is SVGAGI. In DNA, the CDR3 is TGTGCCAGCAGTTTCACACCGGGACCGGGCTCTGGAAACACCATATATTTT. Its protein is CASSFTPGPGSGNTIYF.

This clonotype was recorded many times. The chain carries TRBV9 and TRBJ2-1, with a possible D match to TRBD2 (5 bases). V was clipped by 5 bases and J by 13 bases, with 13 bases between them. This CDR3 has 11 amino acids. The germline gives CDR1 SGDLS, CDR2 YYNGEE. This CDR3 reads CASSNLAEQFF. The CDR3 DNA reads as TGTGCCAGCAGTAATCTAGCAGAACAGTTCTTC.

The gene calls are TRBV12-3 or TRBV12-4 and TRBJ2-5, with no clear D. The CDR3 spans 13 residues. The V and J ends lost 3 bases and 3 bases respectively, with 8 bases between them. CDR3 bases: TGTGCCAGCAGTTTGGACGTCGAAGAGACCCAGTACTTC. Residues: CASSLDVEETQYF.

This clonotype showed up just a few times. The chain has TRBV10-3 and TRBJ2-2; a weak D match, TRBD2 (5 bases). Per germline, CDR1 ENHRY and CDR2 SYGVKD. The CDR3 loop spans 16 amino acids. V was shortened by 3 bases and J by 1 base, with 12 bases between the two germline ends. CDR3 sequence reads: CAISESSAKNTGELFF. CDR3 coding DNA: TGTGCCATCAGTGAAAGTAGCGCGAAGAACACCGGGGAGCTGTTTTTT.

The chain uses TRBV12-3 or TRBV12-4 and TRBJ2-3; TRBD1 is a possible D gene (5 bases). CDR3 length equals 13 residues. V gave up 5 bases and J gave up 6 bases, with 12 bases separating them. The CDR3 loop reads CASSRQRWDTQYF. CDR3 sequence (DNA): TGTGCCAGCAGTAGACAGCGTTGGGATACGCAGTATTTT.

The table lists this clonotype with a few counts. The rearrangement uses TRBV5-6 and TRBJ1-5, with D tentatively TRBD1 (5 bases). Trimming took 5 bases from V and 2 from J, leaving 14 bases between them. CDR1 SGHDT and CDR2 YYEEEE come from the germline V gene. This CDR3 has 15 amino acids. CDR3 in amino acids: CASSVGGFGNQPQHF. CDR3 nucleotide sequence: TGTGCCAGCAGTGTGGGGGGATTTGGCAATCAGCCCCAGCATTTT.

The chain has TRBV4-1 and TRBJ1-2, with 10 nucleotides matching TRBD1. Germline V gene data show CDR1 as MGHRA and CDR2 as YSYEKL. The CDR3 has 15 amino acids. The trim removed 3 bases at V and 4 bases at J, leaving 5 bases unmatched. DNA of the CDR3: TGCGCCAGCAGCCAGGGGACAGGGGCAGGCTATGGCTACACCTTC. It is translated as CASSQGTGAGYGYTF.

V usage is TRBV7-2 and J usage is TRBJ1-4; D not certain. This CDR3 is built from 12 residues. Deletions cut 4 bases from V and 10 bases from J, with 10 bases between. CDR1 is SGHTA, CDR2 FQGNSA, per germline. The CDR3 nucleotides read TGTGCCAGCAGCTCGGGGAGTCGAAAACTGTTTTTT. Its translation is CASSSGSRKLFF. Filled out from reference TRBV7-2 and TRBJ1-4, the complete variable domain reads GAGVSQSPSNKVTEKGKDVELRCDPISGHTALYWYRQSLGQGLEFLIYFQGNSAPDKSGLPSDRFSAERTGGSVSTLTIQRTQQEDSAVYLCASSSGSRKLFFGSGTQLSVL.

Only a few counts were recorded for this clonotype. The genes are TRBV7-2 and TRBJ2-7, with 12 bases identical to TRBD2. This CDR3 comprises 15 residues. Trimming took 5 bases from V and 4 from J; bases not matched to a gene: 6. Germline V gene data show CDR1 as SGHTA and CDR2 as FQGNSA. CDR3 DNA sequence: TGTGCCAGCAGCCCGACTAGCGGGAGCCTATACGAGCAGTACTTC. It translates to CASSPTSGSLYEQYF.